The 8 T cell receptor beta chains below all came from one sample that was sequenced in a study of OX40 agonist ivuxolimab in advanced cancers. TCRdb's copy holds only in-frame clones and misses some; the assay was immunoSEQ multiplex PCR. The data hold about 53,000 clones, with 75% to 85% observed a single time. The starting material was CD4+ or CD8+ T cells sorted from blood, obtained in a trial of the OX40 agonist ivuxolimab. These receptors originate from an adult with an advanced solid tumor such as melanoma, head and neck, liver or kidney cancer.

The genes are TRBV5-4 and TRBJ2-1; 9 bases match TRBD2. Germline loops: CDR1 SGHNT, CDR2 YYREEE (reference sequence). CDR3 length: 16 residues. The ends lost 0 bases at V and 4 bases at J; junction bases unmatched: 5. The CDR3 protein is CASSLGGGAPYNEQFF. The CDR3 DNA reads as TGTGCCAGCAGCTTGGGCGGGGGGGCCCCGTACAATGAGCAGTTCTTC.

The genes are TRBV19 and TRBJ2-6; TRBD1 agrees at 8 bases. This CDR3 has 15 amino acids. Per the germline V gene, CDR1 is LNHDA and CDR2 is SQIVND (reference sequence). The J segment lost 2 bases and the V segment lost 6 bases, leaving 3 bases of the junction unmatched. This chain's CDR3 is CASRTDRAGANVLTF. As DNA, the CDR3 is TGTGCCAGTAGGACGGACAGGGCTGGGGCCAACGTCCTGACTTTC.

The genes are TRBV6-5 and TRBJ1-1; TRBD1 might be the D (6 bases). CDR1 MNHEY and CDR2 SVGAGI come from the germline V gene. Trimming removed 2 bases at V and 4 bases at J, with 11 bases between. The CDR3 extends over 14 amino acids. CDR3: CASSYNRVTTEAFF. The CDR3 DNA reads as TGTGCCAGCAGTTACAACAGGGTGACCACTGAAGCTTTCTTT.

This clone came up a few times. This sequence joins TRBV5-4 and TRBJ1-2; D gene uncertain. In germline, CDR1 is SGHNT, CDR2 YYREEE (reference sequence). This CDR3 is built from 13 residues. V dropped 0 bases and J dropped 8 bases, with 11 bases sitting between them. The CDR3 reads CASSLGGSFGYTF. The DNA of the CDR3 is TGTGCCAGCAGCTTGGGAGGGTCTTTCGGCTACACCTTC. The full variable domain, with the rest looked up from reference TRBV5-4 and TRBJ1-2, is ETGVTQSPTHLIKTRGQQVTLRCSSQSGHNTVSWYQQALGQGPQFIFQYYREEENGRGNFPPRFSGLQFPNYSSELNVNALELDDSALYLCASSLGGSFGYTFGSGTRLTVV.

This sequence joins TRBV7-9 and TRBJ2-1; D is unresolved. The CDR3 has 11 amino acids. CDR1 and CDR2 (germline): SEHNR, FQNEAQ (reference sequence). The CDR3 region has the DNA TGTGCAGCAGTACTGTACAATGAGCAGTTCTTC. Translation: CAAVLYNEQFF.

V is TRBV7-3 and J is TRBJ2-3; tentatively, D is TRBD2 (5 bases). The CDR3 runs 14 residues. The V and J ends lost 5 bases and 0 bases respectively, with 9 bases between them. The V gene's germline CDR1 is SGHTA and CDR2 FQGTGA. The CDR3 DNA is TGTGCCAGCAGCCCTGGACTCAGCACAGATACGCAGTATTTT. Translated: CASSPGLSTDTQYF.

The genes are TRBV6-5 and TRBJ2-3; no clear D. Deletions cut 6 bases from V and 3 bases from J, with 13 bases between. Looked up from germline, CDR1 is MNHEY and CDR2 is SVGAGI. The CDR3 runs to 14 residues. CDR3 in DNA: TGTGCCAGCAGCCCCCCCGGTCGGACAGATACGCAGTATTTT. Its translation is CASSPPGRTDTQYF.

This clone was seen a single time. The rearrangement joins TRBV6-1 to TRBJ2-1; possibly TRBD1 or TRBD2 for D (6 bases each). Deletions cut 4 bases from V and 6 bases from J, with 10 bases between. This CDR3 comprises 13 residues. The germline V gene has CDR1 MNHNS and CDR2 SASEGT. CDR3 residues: CASSVEGVNEQFF. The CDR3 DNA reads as TGTGCCAGCAGTGTGGAGGGGGTCAATGAGCAGTTCTTC.